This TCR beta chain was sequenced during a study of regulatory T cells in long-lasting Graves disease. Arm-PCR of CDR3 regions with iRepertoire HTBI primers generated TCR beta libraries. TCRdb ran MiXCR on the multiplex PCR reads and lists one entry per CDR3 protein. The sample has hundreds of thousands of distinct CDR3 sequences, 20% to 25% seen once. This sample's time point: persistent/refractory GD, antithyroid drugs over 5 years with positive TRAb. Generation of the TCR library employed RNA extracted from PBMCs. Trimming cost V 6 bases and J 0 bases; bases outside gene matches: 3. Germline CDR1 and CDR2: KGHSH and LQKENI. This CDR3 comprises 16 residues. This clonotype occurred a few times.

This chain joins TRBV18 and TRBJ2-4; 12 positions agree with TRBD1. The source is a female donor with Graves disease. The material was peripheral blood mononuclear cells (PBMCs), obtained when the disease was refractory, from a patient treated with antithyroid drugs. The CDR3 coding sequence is TGTGCCAGCTCGGGACAGGGGGCTCTAGCCAAAAACATTCAGTACTTC. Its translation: CASSGQGALAKNIQYF. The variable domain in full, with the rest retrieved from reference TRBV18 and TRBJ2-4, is NAGVMQNPRHLVRRRGQEARLRCSPMKGHSHVYWYRQLPEEGLKFMVYLQKENIIDESGMPKERFSAEFPKEGPSILRIQQVVRGDSAAYFCASSGQGALAKNIQYFGAGTRLSVL.